The clone carrying this T cell receptor (beta chain) was counted once. As yet, its antigen is unknown. Libraries were prepared by immunoSEQ multiplex PCR; TCRdb keeps only in-frame clonotypes and omits some of them. The sample has over 100,000 clones; 89% are singletons. The data derive from a study of T cell responses to AZD1222 COVID-19 vaccine. V lost 11 bases to trimming and J lost 6 bases, with 26 bases between them. The germline CDR1 and CDR2 sequences are LNHDA and SQIVND (reference sequence). The CDR3 contains 16 residues. Study observations and caveats: An increase in Spike-specific TCR breadth and depth was observed after two AZD1222 doses. Nearly half of spike-specific TCRs reportedly target variant regions that are unmutated in the B.1.351 and B.1.1.7 variants. The donor cohort was predominantly white British with a female majority, and clonal diversity may have been underestimated. The span of vaccine-associated CD4 TCRs extended across spike, with dominance at 160-218 and 743-854.

The J gene is TRBJ1-5, the V gene TRBV19; D perhaps matches TRBD1 (5 bases). The sequence was obtained from an adult in good health. Sequenced material: peripheral blood, taken on day 0 of AZD1222 vaccination. The CDR3 here is CASKGRRESHIQPQHF. The CDR3 region has the DNA TGTGCCTCCAAAGGGCGCAGGGAGAGTCATATTCAGCCCCAGCATTTT. The whole variable domain, filled in from reference TRBV19 and TRBJ1-5, reads DGGITQSPKYLFRKEGQNVTLSCEQNLNHDAMYWYRQDPGQGLRLIYYSQIVNDFQKGDIAEGYSVSREKKESFPLTVTSAQKNPTAFYLCASKGRRESHIQPQHFGDGTRLSIL.